One and the same sample provided the 8 T cell receptor beta chains below, sequenced in a study of blood T cell repertoires in COVID-19. The protocol was immunoSEQ multiplex PCR, while the TCRdb copy is restricted to in-frame clones and leaves out a portion. Of about 150,000 clones listed, approximately 85% are singletons. The sample comprised peripheral blood. The origin of the receptors is a man aged 55 to 70 with COVID-19, enrolled during active disease.

The chain couples TRBV6-2 or TRBV6-3 to TRBJ2-3; D possibly corresponds to TRBD2 (5 bases). This CDR3 has 16 amino acids. Germline V lookup: CDR1 MNHEY, CDR2 SVGEGT. The V end was cut by 1 base, the J end by 2 bases, with 13 bases between. CDR3 in amino acids: CASSYLRSGNTDTQYF. The CDR3 DNA is TGTGCCAGCAGTTACTTACGAAGCGGAAACACAGATACGCAGTATTTT.

CDR3 nucleotides: TGTGCCAGCAGCCTTACAGACTCTGGAAACACCATATATTTT. Residues: CASSLTDSGNTIYF. The J gene is TRBJ1-3, the V gene TRBV7-3; the D is unclear. Germline CDR1 is SGHTA and CDR2 is FQGTGA. The CDR3 is made up of 14 amino acids. V was cut by 5 bases and J by 0 bases, with 8 bases left in between.

The J gene is TRBJ1-6, the V gene TRBV30; 7 bases are a match to TRBD1. Germline V CDR1 and CDR2: GTSNPN, SVGIG (reference sequence). The CDR3 consists of 15 residues. The ends lost 2 bases at V and 9 bases at J; junction bases unmatched: 10. The CDR3 region has the DNA TGTGCCTGGAGTCCCCTCTCAGGGGGTGTTTCACCCCTCCACTTT. This encodes CAWSPLSGGVSPLHF.

The chain carries TRBV7-2 and TRBJ1-6; D possibly corresponds to TRBD1 (6 bases). Trimming removed 6 bases from V and 8 bases from J, with 14 bases in between. This CDR3 region has 14 residues. The germline CDR1 and CDR2 sequences are SGHTA and FQGNSA. The DNA for the CDR3 is TGTGCCAGCAGGGAAACAGGGTTTGATTCACCCCTCCACTTT. This sequence encodes CASRETGFDSPLHF.

V is TRBV29-1 and J is TRBJ1-4, with 8 bases identical to TRBD1. There are 14 residues in the CDR3. Germline-derived CDR1 and CDR2 are SQVTM and ANQGSEA. V lost 7 bases and J lost 7; bases outside the gene matches: 11. The CDR3 sequence: CSAEQGGSGEKLFF. As DNA, the CDR3 is TGCAGCGCCGAACAGGGGGGGTCGGGTGAAAAACTGTTTTTT.

The chain couples TRBV6-2 or TRBV6-3 to TRBJ2-1, with TRBD2 matching 8 bases. The germline gives CDR1 MNHEY, CDR2 SVGEGT. J gave up 1 base and V 5 bases, and 4 bases lay outside the gene matches. This CDR3 spans 15 amino acids. This CDR3 reads CASSKAGVSYNEQFF. The CDR3 region has the DNA TGTGCCAGCAGTAAAGCGGGAGTGTCCTACAATGAGCAGTTCTTC.

This clone was counted once. The chain combines TRBV27 with TRBJ2-7; 9 bases fit TRBD1. Germline CDR1 reads MNHEY; CDR2 reads SMNVEV (reference sequence). This CDR3 is built from 17 residues. J gave up 5 bases and V 1 base, and 12 bases lay outside the gene matches. CDR3 sequence: CASSLYYRGTGGDEQYF. The CDR3, as DNA: TGTGCCAGCAGTTTATATTATAGAGGAACAGGGGGCGACGAGCAGTACTTC.

The V call is TRBV7-2, the J call TRBJ1-3; no reliable D call. Germline lookup yields CDR1 SGHTA and CDR2 FQGNSA. The CDR3 is 12 residues long. Trimming removed 2 bases at V and 4 bases at J, with 3 bases between. This CDR3 is CASSLRGNTIYF. The CDR3, as DNA: TGTGCCAGCAGCTTACGGGGAAACACCATATATTTT. Full variable domain (rest looked up from reference TRBV7-2 and TRBJ1-3): GAGVSQSPSNKVTEKGKDVELRCDPISGHTALYWYRQSLGQGLEFLIYFQGNSAPDKSGLPSDRFSAERTGGSVSTLTIQRTQQEDSAVYLCASSLRGNTIYFGEGSWLTVV.